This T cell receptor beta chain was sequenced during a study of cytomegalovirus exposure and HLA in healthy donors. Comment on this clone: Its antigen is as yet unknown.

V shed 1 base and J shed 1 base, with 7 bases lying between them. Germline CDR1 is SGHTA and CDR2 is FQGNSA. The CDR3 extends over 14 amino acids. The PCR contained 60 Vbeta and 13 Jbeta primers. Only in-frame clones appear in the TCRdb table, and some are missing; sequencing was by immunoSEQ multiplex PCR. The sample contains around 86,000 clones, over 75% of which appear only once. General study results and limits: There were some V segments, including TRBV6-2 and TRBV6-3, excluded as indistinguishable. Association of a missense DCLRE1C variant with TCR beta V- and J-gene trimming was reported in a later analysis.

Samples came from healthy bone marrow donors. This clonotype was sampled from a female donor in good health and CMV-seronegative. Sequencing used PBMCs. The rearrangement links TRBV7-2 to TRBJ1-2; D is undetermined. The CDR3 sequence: CASSLDSSNYGYTF. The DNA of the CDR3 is TGTGCCAGCAGCTTAGACAGCAGTAACTATGGCTACACCTTC.